The entry below describes one TCR beta chain. This entry belongs to a study of technical replicates of blood from several donors. Produced via immunoSEQ multiplex PCR; TCRdb's table is partial and in-frame only. The sample has about 82,000 clones, under 96% seen once. This CDR3 comprises 17 residues. Trimming at V came to 3 bases and at J to 4 bases, leaving 13 bases not matched to a gene. Germline loops: CDR1 LNHNV, CDR2 YYDKDF (reference sequence). The chain couples TRBV15 to TRBJ1-2, with TRBD1 matching 8 bases. The TCR comes from a human donor in good health. The sequenced sample was T cells isolated from PBMCs. The CDR3 region is CATSRSIGQGGAYGYTF. DNA for the CDR3: TGTGCCACCAGCAGGAGCATAGGACAGGGTGGAGCCTATGGCTACACCTTC.